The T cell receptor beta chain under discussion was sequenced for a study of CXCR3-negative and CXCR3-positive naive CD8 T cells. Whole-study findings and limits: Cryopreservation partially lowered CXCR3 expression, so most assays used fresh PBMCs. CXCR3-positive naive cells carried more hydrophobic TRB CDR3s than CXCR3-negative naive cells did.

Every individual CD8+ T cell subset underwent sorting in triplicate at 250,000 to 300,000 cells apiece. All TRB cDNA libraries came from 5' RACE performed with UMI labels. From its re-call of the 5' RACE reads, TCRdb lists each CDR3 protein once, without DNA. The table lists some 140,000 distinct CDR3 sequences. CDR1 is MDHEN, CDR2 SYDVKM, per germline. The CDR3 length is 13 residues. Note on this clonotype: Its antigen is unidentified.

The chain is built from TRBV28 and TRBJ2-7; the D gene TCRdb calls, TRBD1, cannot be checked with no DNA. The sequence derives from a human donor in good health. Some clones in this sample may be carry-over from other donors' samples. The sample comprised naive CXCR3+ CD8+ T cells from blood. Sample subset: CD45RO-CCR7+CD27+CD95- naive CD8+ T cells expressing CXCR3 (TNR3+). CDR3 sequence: CASRGQGNYEQYF.